The 20 T cell receptor beta chains given below trace back to one sample, sequenced in a study of cytomegalovirus exposure and HLA in healthy donors. PCR involved 60 Vbeta and 13 Jbeta primers. The repertoire was sequenced with immunoSEQ multiplex PCR; TCRdb's copy has only in-frame clones and lacks some. The table has 150,000 or so clones, about 74% seen once. The sequencing input was PBMCs. Receptor source: a woman aged 40-49 years in good health and CMV-seronegative.

The rearrangement uses TRBV27 and TRBJ2-5; 10 bases agree with TRBD2. Germline V gene lookup returns CDR1 MNHEY and CDR2 SMNVEV (reference sequence). There are 18 residues in the CDR3. Unmatched junction bases numbered 13, after V lost 5 bases and J lost 1 base. The CDR3 loop reads CASSQRLLLAGGQETQYF. Written as DNA, the CDR3 is TGTGCCAGCAGTCAACGCCTCCTTTTAGCGGGGGGCCAAGAGACCCAGTACTTC.

Only a few counts were recorded for this clone. The rearrangement joins TRBV29-1 to TRBJ1-1; 9 bases are a match to TRBD1. This CDR3 contains 11 residues. V was pared by 4 bases and J by 12 bases, with 6 bases of the junction left unmatched. From germline, CDR1 is SQVTM and CDR2 ANQGSEA. The CDR3 loop reads CSVATGGETFF. The CDR3 coding sequence is TGCAGCGTTGCAACAGGGGGCGAAACTTTCTTT. Complete variable domain (other parts from reference TRBV29-1 and TRBJ1-1): SAVISQKPSRDICQRGTSLTIQCQVDSQVTMMFWYRQQPGQSLTLIATANQGSEATYESGFVIDKFPISRPNLTFSTLTVSNMSPEDSSIYLCSVATGGETFFGQGTRLTVV.

The rearrangement uses TRBV7-9 and TRBJ2-2; TRBD2 matches at 8 bases. V lost 2 bases to trimming and J lost 5 bases; unmatched junction nucleotides: 10. In germline, CDR1 is SEHNR, CDR2 FQNEAQ (reference sequence). The CDR3 totals 17 residues. The CDR3 DNA follows: TGTGCCAGCAGCTTATACCGACAAACTAGCGGTACCGGGGAGCTGTTTTTT. Translating gives CASSLYRQTSGTGELFF.

This chain uses TRBV19 with TRBJ2-5; 7 nucleotides agree with TRBD1. This CDR3 contains 14 residues. V dropped 5 bases and J dropped 4; count of bases not matched to a gene: 7. The germline gives CDR1 LNHDA, CDR2 SQIVND (reference sequence). Here the CDR3 DNA reads TGTGCCAGTAGTCTCCTAGGGGGCCGAGAGACCCAGTACTTC. Residues: CASSLLGGRETQYF. Based on the CDR3 plus reference TRBV19 and TRBJ2-5, the full variable domain is DGGITQSPKYLFRKEGQNVTLSCEQNLNHDAMYWYRQDPGQGLRLIYYSQIVNDFQKGDIAEGYSVSREKKESFPLTVTSAQKNPTAFYLCASSLLGGRETQYFGPGTRLLVL.

This clone was found a few times. The chain couples TRBV6-6 to TRBJ1-4; no clear D gene. V dropped 2 bases and J dropped 0 bases, with 7 bases sitting between them. The CDR3 consists of 15 residues. Per germline, CDR1 MNHNY and CDR2 SVGAGI (reference sequence). The DNA of the CDR3 is TGTGCCAGCAGTTACCCCACAGCAACTAATGAAAAACTGTTTTTT. Its translation: CASSYPTATNEKLFF.

The chain has TRBV18 and TRBJ1-1, with 9 bases aligning to TRBD1. The germline V gene encodes CDR1 KGHSH and CDR2 LQKENI. The CDR3 totals 18 residues. The V segment lost 3 bases and the J segment 5 bases; nucleotides outside the gene matches: 16. The CDR3 is CASSPFTGTGTKETEAFF. The CDR3 coding sequence is TGTGCCAGCTCACCTTTTACCGGGACAGGGACGAAAGAAACTGAAGCTTTCTTT.

V gene TRBV6-5 combines with J gene TRBJ2-1; 7 nucleotides agree with TRBD2. CDR3 length: 15 amino acids. Germline V CDR1 and CDR2: MNHEY, SVGAGI. V gave up 0 bases and J gave up 5 bases; unmatched junction bases: 4. CDR3 residues: CASSYSASGDNEQFF. CDR3 nucleotide sequence: TGTGCCAGCAGTTACTCGGCTAGCGGAGACAATGAGCAGTTCTTC.

The V call is TRBV7-9, the J call TRBJ2-3, with 9 positions matching TRBD1. The CDR3 sequence is 14 residues long. Germline V gives CDR1 SEHNR, CDR2 FQNEAQ (reference sequence). V was pared by 5 bases and J by 5 bases, with 5 bases of the junction left unmatched. The CDR3 DNA reads as TGTGCCAGCAGCCTACAGGGGGCATTAGATACGCAGTATTTT. Translated, it gives CASSLQGALDTQYF.

The genes are TRBV5-1 and TRBJ2-3; D may be TRBD1 (6 bases). The CDR3 extends over 13 amino acids. In germline, CDR1 is SGHRS, CDR2 YFSETQ. Trimming took 5 bases from V and 6 from J, leaving 13 bases between them. CDR3 bases: TGCGCCAGCAGGGTGGGGGCGGACGATACGCAGTATTTT. Its protein is CASRVGADDTQYF.

There are a few counts of this clone. The chain links TRBV14 to TRBJ1-1; TRBD1 matches 7 bases. V lost 4 bases to trimming and J lost 1 base; unmatched junction nucleotides: 6. The CDR3 covers 15 residues. Germline values: CDR1 SGHDN, CDR2 FVKESK. The CDR3 here is CASSLRTGANTEAFF. CDR3 bases: TGTGCCAGCAGCCTACGCACAGGGGCGAACACTGAAGCTTTCTTT.

Of note for this clone: This sample includes further DNA sequences coding for the same CDR3. The chain recombines TRBV5-1 with TRBJ2-7; 9 bases match TRBD1. The trim removed 0 bases at V and 7 bases at J, leaving 5 bases unmatched. This CDR3 comprises 14 residues. Germline CDR1 is SGHRS and CDR2 is YFSETQ. For the CDR3, the DNA is TGCGCCAGCAGCTTGGGACAGGGGGTAGGGGAGCAGTACTTC. Its translation is CASSLGQGVGEQYF.

This sequence joins TRBV28 and TRBJ1-5; the match to TRBD1 covers 8 bases. The germline V gene has CDR1 MDHEN and CDR2 SYDVKM. This CDR3 contains 16 residues. The V segment lost 7 bases and the J segment 5 bases; nucleotides outside the gene matches: 13. Here the CDR3 reads CASTLTTGAIYQPQHF. For the CDR3, the DNA is TGTGCCAGCACTCTAACGACAGGGGCCATTTATCAGCCCCAGCATTTT.

The J gene is TRBJ2-7, the V gene TRBV6-5; weak D call: TRBD1 (6 bases). The CDR3 runs 13 residues. CDR1 and CDR2 from the germline V gene are MNHEY and SVGAGI. Trimming took 6 bases from V and 2 from J, leaving 11 bases between them. CDR3 coding DNA: TGTGCCAGCAGCCGGGACACCCCCTACGAGCAGTACTTC. Its translation: CASSRDTPYEQYF.

The chain recombines TRBV29-1 with TRBJ2-1, with 12 bases matching TRBD2. Looked up from germline, CDR1 is SQVTM and CDR2 is ANQGSEA. CDR3 length: 18 residues. The V segment lost 6 bases and the J segment 0 bases; nucleotides outside the gene matches: 12. The CDR3 DNA follows: TGCAGCGTCCTTGGACGGACTAGCGGGGTGAGCTCCTACAATGAGCAGTTCTTC. As protein: CSVLGRTSGVSSYNEQFF.

This chain links TRBV10-2 with TRBJ2-7; 8 bases are a match to TRBD1. CDR3 size: 14 residues. In germline, CDR1 is WSHSY, CDR2 SAAADI. Trimming at V came to 5 bases and at J to 2 bases, leaving 5 bases not matched to a gene. The CDR3 sequence: CASSQSQGAYEQYF. The CDR3 bases are TGCGCCAGCAGTCAATCACAGGGGGCCTACGAGCAGTACTTC.

This rearrangement joins TRBV7-2 to TRBJ2-3, with 7 bases lining up with TRBD2. CDR3 length: 15 amino acids. Trimming at V came to 2 bases and at J to 1 base, leaving 3 bases not matched to a gene. In germline, CDR1 is SGHTA, CDR2 FQGNSA. The DNA for the CDR3 is TGTGCCAGCAGCTTACGGGGGAGGGGCACAGATACGCAGTATTTT. Amino acid sequence: CASSLRGRGTDTQYF.

J is TRBJ2-2 and V is TRBV9, with 13 nucleotides matching TRBD2. This CDR3 is built from 17 residues. Trimming removed 3 bases from V and 3 bases from J; junction bases left unmatched: 5. Germline V CDR1 and CDR2: SGDLS, YYNGEE. CDR3 bases: TGTGCCAGCAGCGGCTCACTAGCGGGAGGGGACACCGGGGAGCTGTTTTTT. Amino acid sequence: CASSGSLAGGDTGELFF.

This clone was seen more than once but under ten times. This chain links TRBV2 with TRBJ2-6; D not resolved. Germline V lookup: CDR1 SNHLY, CDR2 FYNNEI. The length of the CDR3 is 15 residues. Trimming took off 3 bases at V and 3 bases at J, with 9 bases between the two ends. In nucleotides, the CDR3 is TGTGCCAGCAGTGATGGAGAGTTTGGGGCCAACGTCCTGACTTTC. Amino acids: CASSDGEFGANVLTF.

The chain is built from TRBV11-3 and TRBJ2-7; no clear D gene. The CDR3 spans 13 residues. Germline values: CDR1 SGHNT, CDR2 YENEEA. With 1 base removed from V and 6 bases from J, the gap between germline ends came to 10 bases. The CDR3 DNA reads as TGTGCCAGCAGCTTAGTTCGGTCCCCCGAGCAGTACTTC. Residues: CASSLVRSPEQYF.

This chain uses TRBV7-2 with TRBJ2-1, with D tentatively TRBD2 (5 bases). The CDR3 extends over 12 amino acids. CDR1 and CDR2 (germline): SGHTA, FQGNSA. The V gene lost 2 bases and the J gene lost 7 bases, with 6 bases spanning the gap. The CDR3 spells CASSLRGNEQFF. CDR3 in DNA: TGTGCCAGCAGCTTAAGAGGGAATGAGCAGTTCTTC.